These 21 T cell receptor beta chains came from one sample sequenced in a study of PD-L1 blockade in urothelial cancer. Sequenced by immunoSEQ multiplex PCR; TCRdb stores in-frame clones only, minus some. The sample contains 20,000 to 25,000 clones, more than 75% of which appear only once. Regarding time point: peripheral blood 6 weeks after treatment start. This specimen consisted of PBMCs, obtained around atezolizumab (anti-PD-L1) treatment. These receptors originate from a woman aged 55-69 years with urothelial cancer.

This sequence joins TRBV5-1 and TRBJ2-7; TRBD2 matches at 10 bases. This CDR3 has 14 residues. The germline gives CDR1 SGHRS, CDR2 YFSETQ. The V segment lost 5 bases and the J segment 4 bases; nucleotides outside the gene matches: 6. The CDR3 here is CASRKSGRAYEQYF. The CDR3, as DNA: TGCGCCAGCAGAAAAAGCGGGAGGGCTTACGAGCAGTACTTC.

The count of this clone is one. The chain is built from TRBV18 and TRBJ2-3; maybe TRBD2 (5 bases). Trimming stripped 8 bases from V and 12 bases from J, with 15 bases between. This CDR3 spans 11 amino acids. The germline gives CDR1 KGHSH, CDR2 LQKENI. CDR3 protein: CASNGGGPQYF. CDR3 sequence (DNA): TGTGCCAGCAACGGAGGAGGTCCCCAGTATTTT.

The chain carries TRBV5-4 and TRBJ1-4, with D perhaps TRBD1 (6 bases). CDR3 length: 14 residues. V shed 4 bases and J shed 10 bases, with 17 bases lying between them. CDR1 is SGHNT, CDR2 YYREEE, per germline (reference sequence). The CDR3 spells CASSQAGGGGKLFF. The CDR3 bases are TGTGCCAGCAGCCAGGCCGGGGGCGGGGGAAAACTGTTTTTT.

The chain employs TRBV2 and TRBJ2-5; 8 bases line up with TRBD2. V lost 4 bases, J lost 0 bases, and 7 bases stayed unmatched. The CDR3 covers 16 residues. The germline CDR1 and CDR2 sequences are SNHLY and FYNNEI. CDR3: CASSGGGGRNQETQYF. The CDR3 region has the DNA TGTGCCAGCAGTGGGGGCGGGGGGCGGAACCAAGAGACCCAGTACTTC.

The chain uses TRBV19 and TRBJ2-7, with D possibly TRBD2 on 6 matching bases. The CDR3 covers 17 residues. Germline assignment: CDR1 LNHDA and CDR2 SQIVND (reference sequence). V lost 8 bases, J lost 2 bases, and 25 bases lay in between. This CDR3 is CASPKRTGEKSPYEQYF. CDR3 nucleotide sequence: TGTGCCAGTCCCAAAAGGACGGGGGAGAAAAGTCCCTACGAGCAGTACTTC.

This rearrangement joins TRBV2 to TRBJ1-6; 7 bases match TRBD1. Per the germline V gene, CDR1 is SNHLY and CDR2 is FYNNEI. The J segment lost 7 bases and the V segment lost 4 bases, leaving 1 base of the junction unmatched. This CDR3 has 13 residues. CDR3 region: CASSGGQNSPLHF. The CDR3 DNA is TGTGCCAGCAGTGGGGGACAGAATTCACCCCTCCACTTT.

The sample holds one count of this clone. The rearrangement links TRBV6-5 to TRBJ2-7; possibly TRBD1 for D (5 bases). Germline assignment: CDR1 MNHEY and CDR2 SVGAGI. V lost 8 bases, J lost 7 bases, and 18 bases lay in between. The CDR3 is 13 amino acids. Here the CDR3 DNA reads TGTGCCAGCGGCCCCTCAGGGTTGGCTGAGCAGTACTTC. Translation: CASGPSGLAEQYF.

This clone was seen once. This chain uses TRBV5-6 with TRBJ2-3; D possibly corresponds to TRBD2 (7 bases). The length of the CDR3 is 15 residues. Trimming left V 6 bases short and J 3 bases short, with 17 bases between. The germline V gene encodes CDR1 SGHDT and CDR2 YYEEEE. CDR3 nucleotides: TGTGCCAGCATACCTTGGAGGGGGGGGACAGATACGCAGTATTTT. It is translated as CASIPWRGGTDTQYF.

This clone came up once. The chain couples TRBV4-1 to TRBJ2-7, with 8 bases matching TRBD1. With V trimmed by 4 bases and J by 3 bases, 8 bases remained unmatched. The germline gives CDR1 MGHRA, CDR2 YSYEKL. The CDR3 extends over 15 amino acids. CDR3 amino acids: CASSPHGTGSYEQYF. The CDR3 DNA reads as TGCGCCAGCAGCCCACACGGGACAGGAAGCTACGAGCAGTACTTC.

This clone has only one observation. J is TRBJ2-7 and V is TRBV27; D is unresolved. The CDR3 is made up of 11 amino acids. Per germline, CDR1 MNHEY and CDR2 SMNVEV (reference sequence). The V and J ends lost 4 bases and 7 bases respectively, with 8 bases between them. The CDR3 DNA follows: TGTGCCAGCAGTTCTCTTTTTGAGCAGTACTTC. Translating gives CASSSLFEQYF.

CDR3 region: CSAGLGTGGYNEQFF. As DNA, the CDR3 is TGCAGCGCGGGACTTGGGACAGGGGGTTACAATGAGCAGTTCTTC. V is TRBV29-1 and J is TRBJ2-1, with TRBD1 identical over 11 bases. This CDR3 has 15 amino acids. The ends lost 7 bases at V and 4 bases at J; junction bases unmatched: 9. The V gene's germline CDR1 is SQVTM and CDR2 ANQGSEA.

V usage is TRBV5-1 and J usage is TRBJ2-2; maybe TRBD2 (6 bases). The CDR3 is 14 amino acids. Trimming pared 4 bases from V and 7 bases from J, leaving 14 bases between. The V gene's germline CDR1 is SGHRS and CDR2 YFSETQ. The CDR3, as DNA: TGCGCCAGCAGCCCCCAGAGGCGGGACGGGGAGCTGTTTTTT. Translating it yields CASSPQRRDGELFF.

The chain combines TRBV28 with TRBJ1-4; no definite D call. This CDR3 has 11 residues. The germline V and J ends were trimmed by 4 bases and 8 bases, with 5 bases remaining between them. The V gene's germline CDR1 is MDHEN and CDR2 SYDVKM. CDR3 nucleotide sequence: TGTGCCAGCAGTTCGGTGGAAAAACTGTTTTTT. The encoded protein is CASSSVEKLFF.

This clone occurred once. This chain connects TRBV19 to TRBJ2-2, with 10 nucleotides matching TRBD2. The CDR3 sequence is 16 residues long. Per germline, CDR1 LNHDA and CDR2 SQIVND (reference sequence). The V gene end was trimmed by 3 bases and the J gene end by 4 bases; junction bases not matched to a gene: 5. The CDR3 is CASSIKREGPTGELFF. CDR3 sequence (DNA): TGTGCCAGTAGTATCAAGCGGGAGGGCCCCACCGGGGAGCTGTTTTTT.

V gene TRBV9 combines with J gene TRBJ2-7; tentative D call: TRBD2 (6 bases). Trimming left V 2 bases short and J 4 bases short, with 13 bases between. The germline CDR1 and CDR2 sequences are SGDLS and YYNGEE. The CDR3 consists of 14 residues. For the CDR3, the DNA is TGTGCCAGCAGCGTGGGACTCCTGGGGTACGAGCAGTACTTC. Protein product: CASSVGLLGYEQYF.

This chain's CDR3 is CASSLARGSYNSPLHF. CDR3 in DNA: TGTGCCAGCAGCCTTGCCAGGGGGTCCTATAATTCACCCCTCCACTTT. V and J are TRBV7-2 and TRBJ1-6; the match to TRBD1 covers 7 bases. V was clipped by 5 bases and J by 1 base; unmatched bases: 5. In germline, CDR1 is SGHTA, CDR2 FQGNSA. CDR3 length equals 16 residues.

The chain has TRBV18 and TRBJ2-7; TRBD2 matches at 9 bases. Looked up from germline, CDR1 is KGHSH and CDR2 is LQKENI. This CDR3 spans 16 amino acids. V lost 7 bases to trimming and J lost 4 bases; unmatched junction nucleotides: 14. DNA for the CDR3: TGTGCCAGCTGGACGAGGGTAAAGCGGGAGGTGTACGAGCAGTACTTC. It translates to CASWTRVKREVYEQYF.

The V and J genes are TRBV11-3 and TRBJ2-5; TRBD1 is a possible D gene (7 bases). Per germline, CDR1 SGHNT and CDR2 YENEEA. The CDR3 runs 13 residues. Trimming removed 5 bases from V and 3 bases from J, with 10 bases in between. As DNA, the CDR3 is TGTGCCAGCAGCACAGGGGAGGAAGAGACCCAGTACTTC. Translation: CASSTGEEETQYF.

CDR3 nucleotides: TGCGCCAGCAGCCAACCCGGGGGTCCCGGGGAGCTGTTTTTT. It translates to CASSQPGGPGELFF. V is TRBV4-3 and J is TRBJ2-2; D may be TRBD2 (6 bases). The CDR3 is made up of 14 amino acids. V gave up 2 bases and J gave up 6 bases, with 10 bases separating them. Germline loops: CDR1 LGHNA, CDR2 YSLEER.

This clone occurred once. The chain is built from TRBV2 and TRBJ1-2; D remains ambiguous. Deletions cut 8 bases from V and 3 bases from J, with 13 bases between. The germline V gene encodes CDR1 SNHLY and CDR2 FYNNEI. The CDR3 spans 13 residues. CDR3 in DNA: TGTGCCAGCGAACTAGAGAGTCACTATGGCTACACCTTC. As protein: CASELESHYGYTF.

The chain combines TRBV5-4 with TRBJ2-7; 10 bases map to TRBD2. The V gene end was trimmed by 3 bases and the J gene end by 2 bases; junction bases not matched to a gene: 5. Germline CDR1 is SGHNT and CDR2 is YYREEE (reference sequence). The CDR3 has 15 residues. The CDR3 here is CASSSRTSGTYEQYF. In DNA form, the CDR3 reads TGTGCCAGCAGCTCACGGACTAGCGGTACCTACGAGCAGTACTTC.